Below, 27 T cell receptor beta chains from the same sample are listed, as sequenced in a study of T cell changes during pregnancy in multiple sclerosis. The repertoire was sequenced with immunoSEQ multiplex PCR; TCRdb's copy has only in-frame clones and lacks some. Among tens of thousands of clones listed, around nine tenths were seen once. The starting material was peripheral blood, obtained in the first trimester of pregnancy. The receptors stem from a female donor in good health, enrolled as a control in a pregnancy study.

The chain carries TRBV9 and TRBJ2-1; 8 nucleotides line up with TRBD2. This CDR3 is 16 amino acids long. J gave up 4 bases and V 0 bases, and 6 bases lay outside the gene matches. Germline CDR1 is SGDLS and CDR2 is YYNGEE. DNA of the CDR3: TGTGCCAGCAGCGTAGGGCCAGCGGGGGAGTACAATGAGCAGTTCTTC. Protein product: CASSVGPAGEYNEQFF.

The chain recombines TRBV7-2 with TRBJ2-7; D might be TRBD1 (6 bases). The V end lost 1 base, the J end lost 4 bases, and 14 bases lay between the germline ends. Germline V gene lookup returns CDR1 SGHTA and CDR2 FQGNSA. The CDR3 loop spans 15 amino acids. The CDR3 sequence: CASSLDSGQQYEQYF. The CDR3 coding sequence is TGTGCCAGCAGCTTAGATTCAGGACAGCAATACGAGCAGTACTTC.

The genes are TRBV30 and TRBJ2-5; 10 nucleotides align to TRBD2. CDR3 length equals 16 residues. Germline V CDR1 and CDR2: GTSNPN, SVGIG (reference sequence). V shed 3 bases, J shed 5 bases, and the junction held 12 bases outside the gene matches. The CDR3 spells CAWSAALAGVLETQYF. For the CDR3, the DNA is TGTGCCTGGAGCGCCGCTCTAGCGGGGGTGTTGGAGACCCAGTACTTC.

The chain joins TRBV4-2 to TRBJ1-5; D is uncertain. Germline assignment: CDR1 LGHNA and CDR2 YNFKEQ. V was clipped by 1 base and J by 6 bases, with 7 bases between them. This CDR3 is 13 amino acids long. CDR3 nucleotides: TGTGCCAGCAGCCAAGCCGGTGGTCAGCCCCAGCATTTT. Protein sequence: CASSQAGGQPQHF.

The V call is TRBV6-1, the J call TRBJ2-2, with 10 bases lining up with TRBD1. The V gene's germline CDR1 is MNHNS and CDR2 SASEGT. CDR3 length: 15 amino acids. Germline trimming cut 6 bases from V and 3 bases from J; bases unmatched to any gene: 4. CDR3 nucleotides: TGTGCCAGCAGGGCCGGGACAGGGGACACCGGGGAGCTGTTTTTT. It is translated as CASRAGTGDTGELFF.

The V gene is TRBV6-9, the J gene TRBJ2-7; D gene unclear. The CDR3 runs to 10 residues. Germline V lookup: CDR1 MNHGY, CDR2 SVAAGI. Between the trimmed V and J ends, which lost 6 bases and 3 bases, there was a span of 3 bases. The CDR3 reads CASRRYEQYF. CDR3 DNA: TGTGCCAGCAGGCGCTACGAGCAGTACTTC.

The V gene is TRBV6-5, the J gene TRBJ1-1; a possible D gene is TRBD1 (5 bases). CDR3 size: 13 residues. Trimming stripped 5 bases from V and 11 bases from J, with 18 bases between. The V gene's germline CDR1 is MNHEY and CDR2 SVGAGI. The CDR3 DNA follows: TGTGCCAGCAGTACCGCAGCAGGGTTGGTGGCTTTCTTT. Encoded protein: CASSTAAGLVAFF.

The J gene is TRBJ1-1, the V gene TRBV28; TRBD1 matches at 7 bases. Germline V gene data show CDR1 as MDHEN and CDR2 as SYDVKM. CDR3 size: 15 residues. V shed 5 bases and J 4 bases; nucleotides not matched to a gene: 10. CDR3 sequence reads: CASSPLRGVGTEAFF. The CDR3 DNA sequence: TGTGCCAGCAGTCCTCTCAGGGGGGTGGGCACTGAAGCTTTCTTT.

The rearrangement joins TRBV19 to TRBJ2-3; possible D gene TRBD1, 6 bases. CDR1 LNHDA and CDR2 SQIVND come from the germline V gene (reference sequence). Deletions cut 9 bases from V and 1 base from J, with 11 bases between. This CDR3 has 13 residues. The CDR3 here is CASRGEGTDTQYF. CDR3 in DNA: TGTGCCAGCAGGGGAGAGGGCACAGATACGCAGTATTTT.

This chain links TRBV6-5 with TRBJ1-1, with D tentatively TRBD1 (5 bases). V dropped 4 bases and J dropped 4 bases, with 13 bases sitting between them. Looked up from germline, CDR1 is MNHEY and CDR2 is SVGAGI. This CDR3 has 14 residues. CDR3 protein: CASSSVIGATEAFF. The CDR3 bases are TGTGCCAGCAGTTCGGTAATAGGGGCCACTGAAGCTTTCTTT.

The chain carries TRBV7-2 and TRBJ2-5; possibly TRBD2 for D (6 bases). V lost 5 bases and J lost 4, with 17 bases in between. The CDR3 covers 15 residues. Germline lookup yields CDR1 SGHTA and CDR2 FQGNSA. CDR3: CASSMSGTGAETQYF. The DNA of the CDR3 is TGTGCCAGCAGCATGTCCGGGACTGGGGCAGAGACCCAGTACTTC. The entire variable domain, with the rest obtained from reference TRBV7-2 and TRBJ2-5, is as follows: GAGVSQSPSNKVTEKGKDVELRCDPISGHTALYWYRQSLGQGLEFLIYFQGNSAPDKSGLPSDRFSAERTGGSVSTLTIQRTQQEDSAVYLCASSMSGTGAETQYFGPGTRLLVL.

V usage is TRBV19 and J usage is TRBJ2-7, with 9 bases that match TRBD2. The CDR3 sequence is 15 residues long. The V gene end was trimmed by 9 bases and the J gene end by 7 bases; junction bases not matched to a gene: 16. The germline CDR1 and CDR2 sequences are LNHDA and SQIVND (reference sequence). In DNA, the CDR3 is TGTGCCAGCGGGGGGTGGCTAGCGGGGACGCGTGAGCAGTACTTC. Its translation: CASGGWLAGTREQYF. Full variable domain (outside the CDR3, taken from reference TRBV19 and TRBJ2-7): DGGITQSPKYLFRKEGQNVTLSCEQNLNHDAMYWYRQDPGQGLRLIYYSQIVNDFQKGDIAEGYSVSREKKESFPLTVTSAQKNPTAFYLCASGGWLAGTREQYFGPGTRLTVT.

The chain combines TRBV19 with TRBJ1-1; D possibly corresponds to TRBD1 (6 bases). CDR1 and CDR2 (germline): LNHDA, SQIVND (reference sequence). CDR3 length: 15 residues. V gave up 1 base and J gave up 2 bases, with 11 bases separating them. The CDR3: CASSIGSRGNTEAFF. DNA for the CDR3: TGTGCCAGTAGTATAGGTAGCAGGGGTAACACTGAAGCTTTCTTT.

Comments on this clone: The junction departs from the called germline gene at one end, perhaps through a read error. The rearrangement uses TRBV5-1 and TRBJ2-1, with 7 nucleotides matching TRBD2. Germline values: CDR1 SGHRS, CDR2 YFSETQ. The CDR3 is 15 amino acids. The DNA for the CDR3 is TGCGCCAGCGGCCGTACGACTAGCCCCTACAATGAGCAGCTCTTC. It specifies CASGRTTSPYNEQLF.

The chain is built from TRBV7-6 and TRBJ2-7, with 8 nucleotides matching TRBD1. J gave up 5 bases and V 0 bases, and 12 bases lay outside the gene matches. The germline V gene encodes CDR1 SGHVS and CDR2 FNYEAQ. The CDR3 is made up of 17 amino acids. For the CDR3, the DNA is TGTGCCAGCAGCTTAGCCGTAGGACAGGGTAGTATCCACGAGCAGTACTTC. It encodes CASSLAVGQGSIHEQYF.

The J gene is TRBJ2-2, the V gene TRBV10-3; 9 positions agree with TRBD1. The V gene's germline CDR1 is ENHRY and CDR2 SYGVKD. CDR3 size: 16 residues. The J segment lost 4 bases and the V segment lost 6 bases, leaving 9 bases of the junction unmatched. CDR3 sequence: CAISTGQGLITGELFF. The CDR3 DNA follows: TGTGCCATCAGCACAGGACAGGGGCTGATCACCGGGGAGCTGTTTTTT.

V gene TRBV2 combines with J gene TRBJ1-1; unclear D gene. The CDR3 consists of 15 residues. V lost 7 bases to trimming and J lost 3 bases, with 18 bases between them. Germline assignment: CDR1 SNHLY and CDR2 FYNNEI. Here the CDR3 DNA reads TGTGCCAGCACCTATCGGACGGGGAGGGACACTGAAGCTTTCTTT. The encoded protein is CASTYRTGRDTEAFF.

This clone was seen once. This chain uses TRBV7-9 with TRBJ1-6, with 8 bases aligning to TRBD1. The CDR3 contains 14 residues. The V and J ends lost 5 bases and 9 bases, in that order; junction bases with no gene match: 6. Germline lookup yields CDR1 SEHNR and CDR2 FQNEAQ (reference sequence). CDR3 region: CASSGAGGRSPLHF. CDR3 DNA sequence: TGTGCCAGCAGCGGAGCAGGGGGCCGTTCACCCCTCCACTTT.

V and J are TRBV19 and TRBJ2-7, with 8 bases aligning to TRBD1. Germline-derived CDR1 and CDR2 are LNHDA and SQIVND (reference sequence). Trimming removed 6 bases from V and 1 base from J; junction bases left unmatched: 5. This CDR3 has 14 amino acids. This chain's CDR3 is CASSLRQGSYEQYF. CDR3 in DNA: TGTGCCAGTAGCCTCCGACAGGGGTCCTACGAGCAGTACTTC. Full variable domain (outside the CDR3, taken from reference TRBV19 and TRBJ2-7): DGGITQSPKYLFRKEGQNVTLSCEQNLNHDAMYWYRQDPGQGLRLIYYSQIVNDFQKGDIAEGYSVSREKKESFPLTVTSAQKNPTAFYLCASSLRQGSYEQYFGPGTRLTVT.

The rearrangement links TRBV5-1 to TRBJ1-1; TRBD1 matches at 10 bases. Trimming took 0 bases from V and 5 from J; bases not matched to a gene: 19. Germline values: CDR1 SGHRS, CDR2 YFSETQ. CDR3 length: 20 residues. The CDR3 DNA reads TGCGCCAGCAGCTTGGTACGATATCGGGACAGGGGACTACTGCGGACTGAAGCTTTCTTT. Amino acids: CASSLVRYRDRGLLRTEAFF.

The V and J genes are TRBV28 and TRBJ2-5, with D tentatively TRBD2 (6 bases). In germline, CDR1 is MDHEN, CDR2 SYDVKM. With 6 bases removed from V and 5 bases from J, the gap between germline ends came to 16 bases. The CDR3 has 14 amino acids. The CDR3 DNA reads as TGTGCCAGCAGGGACTACCTATTACTGGAGACCCAGTACTTC. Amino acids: CASRDYLLLETQYF.

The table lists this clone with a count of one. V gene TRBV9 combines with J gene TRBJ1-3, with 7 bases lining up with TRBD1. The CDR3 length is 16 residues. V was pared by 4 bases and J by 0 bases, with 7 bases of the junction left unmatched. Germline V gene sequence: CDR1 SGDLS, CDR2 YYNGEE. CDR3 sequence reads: CASSPRQGPSGNTIYF. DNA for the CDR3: TGTGCCAGCAGCCCACGACAGGGCCCCTCTGGAAACACCATATATTTT.

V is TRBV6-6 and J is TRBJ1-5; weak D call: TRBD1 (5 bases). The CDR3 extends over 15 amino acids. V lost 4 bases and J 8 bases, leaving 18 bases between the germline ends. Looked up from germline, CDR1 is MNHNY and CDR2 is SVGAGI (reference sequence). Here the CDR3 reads CASSSNSDISKPQHF. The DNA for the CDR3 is TGTGCCAGCAGTTCGAATTCGGACATATCAAAGCCCCAGCATTTT.

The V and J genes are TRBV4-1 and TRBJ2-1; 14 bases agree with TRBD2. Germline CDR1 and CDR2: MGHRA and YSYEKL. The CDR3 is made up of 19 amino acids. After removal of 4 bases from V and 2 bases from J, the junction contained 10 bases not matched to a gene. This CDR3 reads CASSPRLAGGPQTYNEQFF. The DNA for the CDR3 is TGCGCCAGCAGCCCCAGACTAGCGGGAGGGCCCCAGACCTACAATGAGCAGTTCTTC.

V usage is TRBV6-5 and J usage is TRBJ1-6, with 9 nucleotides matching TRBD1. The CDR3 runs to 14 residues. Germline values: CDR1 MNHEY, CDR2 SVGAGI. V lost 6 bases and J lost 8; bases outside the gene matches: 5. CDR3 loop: CASRGTGGDSPLHF. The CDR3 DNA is TGTGCCAGCAGAGGTACAGGGGGCGATTCACCCCTCCACTTT.

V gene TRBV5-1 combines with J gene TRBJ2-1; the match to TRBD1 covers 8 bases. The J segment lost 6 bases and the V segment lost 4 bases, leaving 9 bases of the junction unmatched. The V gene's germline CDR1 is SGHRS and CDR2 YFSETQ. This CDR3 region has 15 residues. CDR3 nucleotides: TGCGCCAGCAGCGACCCGGACAGGGTGGGCAATGAGCAGTTCTTC. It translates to CASSDPDRVGNEQFF.

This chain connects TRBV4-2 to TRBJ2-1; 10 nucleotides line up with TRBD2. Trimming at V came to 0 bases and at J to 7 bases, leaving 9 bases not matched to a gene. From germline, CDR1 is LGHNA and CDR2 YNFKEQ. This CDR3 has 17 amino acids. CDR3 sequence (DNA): TGTGCCAGCAGCCAAGATAGTTTGTCTAGCGGGAGAAATGAGCAGTTCTTC. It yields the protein CASSQDSLSSGRNEQFF.